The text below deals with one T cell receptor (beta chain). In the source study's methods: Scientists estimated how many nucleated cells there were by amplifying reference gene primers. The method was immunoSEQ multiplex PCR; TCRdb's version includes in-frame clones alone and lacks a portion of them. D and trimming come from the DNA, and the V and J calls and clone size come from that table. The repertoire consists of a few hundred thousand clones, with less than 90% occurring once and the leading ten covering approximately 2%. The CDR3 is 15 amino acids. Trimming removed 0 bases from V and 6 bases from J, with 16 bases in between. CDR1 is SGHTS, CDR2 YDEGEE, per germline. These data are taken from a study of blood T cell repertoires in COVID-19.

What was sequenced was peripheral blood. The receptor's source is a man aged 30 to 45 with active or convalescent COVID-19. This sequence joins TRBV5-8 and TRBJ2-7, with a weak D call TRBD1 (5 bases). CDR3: CASSLAKGGQGEQYF. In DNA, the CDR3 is TGTGCCAGCAGCTTGGCCAAGGGCGGACAAGGCGAGCAGTACTTC.